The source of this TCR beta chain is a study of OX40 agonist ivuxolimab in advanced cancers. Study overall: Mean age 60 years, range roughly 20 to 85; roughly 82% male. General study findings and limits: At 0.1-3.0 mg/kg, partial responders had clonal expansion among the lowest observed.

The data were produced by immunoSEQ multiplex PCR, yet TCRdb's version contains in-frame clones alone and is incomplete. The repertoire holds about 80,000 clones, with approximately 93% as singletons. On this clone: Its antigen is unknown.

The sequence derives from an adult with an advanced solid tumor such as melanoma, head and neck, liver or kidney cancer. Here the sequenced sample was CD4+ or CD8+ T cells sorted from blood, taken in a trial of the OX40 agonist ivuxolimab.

The CDR3 bases are TGTGCCAGCAGCTCGGGGGCGGATACGCAGTATTTT. Protein sequence: CASSSGADTQYF. The chain is built from TRBV7-3 and TRBJ2-3, with D possibly being TRBD1 or TRBD2 (6 bases each). Looked up from germline, CDR1 is SGHTA and CDR2 is FQGTGA. The V end lost 4 bases, the J end lost 6 bases, and 8 bases lay between the germline ends. CDR3 size: 12 residues.